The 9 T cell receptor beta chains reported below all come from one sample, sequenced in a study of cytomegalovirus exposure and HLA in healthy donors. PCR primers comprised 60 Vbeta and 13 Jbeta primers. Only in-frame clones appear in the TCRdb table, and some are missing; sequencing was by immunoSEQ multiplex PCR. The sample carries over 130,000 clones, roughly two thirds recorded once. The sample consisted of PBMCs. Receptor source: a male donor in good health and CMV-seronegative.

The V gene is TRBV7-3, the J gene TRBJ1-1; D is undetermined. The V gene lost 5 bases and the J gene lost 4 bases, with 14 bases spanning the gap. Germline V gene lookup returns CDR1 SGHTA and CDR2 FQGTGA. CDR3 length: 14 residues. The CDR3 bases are TGTGCCAGCAGCCTGAGATCGCAAAGCACTGAAGCTTTCTTT. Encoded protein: CASSLRSQSTEAFF.

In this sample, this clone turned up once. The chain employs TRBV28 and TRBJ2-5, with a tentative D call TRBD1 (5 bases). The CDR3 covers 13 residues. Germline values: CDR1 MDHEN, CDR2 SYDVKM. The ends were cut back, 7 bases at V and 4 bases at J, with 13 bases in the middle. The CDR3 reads CASIRGRSETQYF. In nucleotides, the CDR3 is TGTGCCAGCATTAGGGGAAGGTCAGAGACCCAGTACTTC. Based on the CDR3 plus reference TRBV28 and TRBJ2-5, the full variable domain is DVKVTQSSRYLVKRTGEKVFLECVQDMDHENMFWYRQDPGLGLRLIYFSYDVKMKEKGDIPEGYSVSREKKERFSLILESASTNQTSMYLCASIRGRSETQYFGPGTRLLVL.

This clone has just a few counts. This chain's CDR3 is CASSEALRGILTEQYF. The DNA of the CDR3 is TGTGCCAGCAGTGAAGCGCTGAGGGGGATTCTGACCGAGCAGTACTTC. The chain uses TRBV6-1 and TRBJ2-7, with D possibly matching TRBD1 (6 bases). The CDR3 contains 16 residues. V dropped 0 bases and J dropped 6 bases, with 18 bases sitting between them. Germline V gene sequence: CDR1 MNHNS, CDR2 SASEGT.

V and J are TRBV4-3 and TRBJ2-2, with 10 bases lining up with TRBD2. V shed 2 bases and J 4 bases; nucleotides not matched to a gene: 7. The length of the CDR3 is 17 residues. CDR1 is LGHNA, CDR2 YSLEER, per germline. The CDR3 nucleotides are TGCGCCAGCAGCCAAACGCCACTAGCGGGAACCACCGGGGAGCTGTTTTTT. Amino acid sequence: CASSQTPLAGTTGELFF.

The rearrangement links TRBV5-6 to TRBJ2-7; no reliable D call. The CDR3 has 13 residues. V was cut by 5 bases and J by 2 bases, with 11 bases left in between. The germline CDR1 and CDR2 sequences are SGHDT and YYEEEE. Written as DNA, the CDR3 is TGTGCCAGCAGGAAAATCGGTACCTACGAGCAGTACTTC. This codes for CASRKIGTYEQYF.

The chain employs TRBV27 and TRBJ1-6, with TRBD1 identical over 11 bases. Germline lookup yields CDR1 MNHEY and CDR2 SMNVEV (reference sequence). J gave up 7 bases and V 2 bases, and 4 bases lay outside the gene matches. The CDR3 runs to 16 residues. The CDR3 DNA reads TGTGCCAGCAGTTTAGGGACAGGGGGAGTAAATTCACCCCTCCACTTT. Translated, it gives CASSLGTGGVNSPLHF.

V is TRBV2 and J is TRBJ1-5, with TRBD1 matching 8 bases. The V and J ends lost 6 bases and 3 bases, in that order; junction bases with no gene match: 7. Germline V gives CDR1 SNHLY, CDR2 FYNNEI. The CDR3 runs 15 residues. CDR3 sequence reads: CASRAMTGVNQPQHF. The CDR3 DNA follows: TGTGCCAGCAGAGCCATGACAGGGGTCAATCAGCCCCAGCATTTT.

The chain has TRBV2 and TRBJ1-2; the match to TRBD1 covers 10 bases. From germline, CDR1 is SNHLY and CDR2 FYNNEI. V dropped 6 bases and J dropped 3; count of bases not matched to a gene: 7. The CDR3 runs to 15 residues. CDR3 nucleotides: TGTGCCAGCAGGCACCGGGACAGGGGTGACTATGGCTACACCTTC. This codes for CASRHRDRGDYGYTF.

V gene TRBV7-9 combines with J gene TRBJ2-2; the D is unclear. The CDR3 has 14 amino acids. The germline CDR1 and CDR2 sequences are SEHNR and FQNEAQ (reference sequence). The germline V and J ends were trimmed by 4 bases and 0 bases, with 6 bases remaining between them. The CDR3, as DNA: TGTGCCAGCAGCTCAGCCTCGAACACCGGGGAGCTGTTTTTT. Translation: CASSSASNTGELFF.